The 23 T cell receptor beta chains listed next were all sequenced from one sample in a study of blood T cell repertoires in COVID-19. Profiled with immunoSEQ multiplex PCR; TCRdb holds only in-frame clones, not every one. The repertoire consists of roughly 350,000 clones, with 85% occurring once and the leading ten covering more than 3%. Source material: peripheral blood. Receptors originate from a woman aged 18-35 years with acute or convalescent COVID-19.

This chain uses TRBV3-1 (or the pseudogene TRBV3-2) with TRBJ1-4; TRBD1 agrees at 10 bases. V gave up 5 bases and J gave up 8 bases; unmatched junction bases: 8. This CDR3 spans 15 amino acids. Germline V lookup: CDR1 LGHDT, CDR2 YNNKEL (reference sequence). CDR3 loop: CASSYRTGGGEKLFF. The CDR3 DNA follows: TGTGCCAGCAGCTATCGGACAGGGGGGGGAGAAAAACTGTTTTTT.

This clone appeared a few times. The chain carries TRBV29-1 and TRBJ1-1; D may be TRBD1 (5 bases). The CDR3 spans 15 residues. The germline CDR1 and CDR2 sequences are SQVTM and ANQGSEA. V gave up 0 bases and J gave up 2 bases, with 13 bases separating them. Written as DNA, the CDR3 is TGCAGCGTTGAAGATCTCAGGCAGGGTAACACTGAAGCTTTCTTT. As protein: CSVEDLRQGNTEAFF.

The chain carries TRBV2 and TRBJ1-1, with 9 bases lining up with TRBD1. This CDR3 is built from 11 residues. The ends lost 11 bases at V and 11 bases at J; junction bases unmatched: 9. CDR1 is SNHLY, CDR2 FYNNEI, per germline. The CDR3 is CAGLSDRGAFF. In nucleotides, the CDR3 is TGTGCCGGCCTATCGGACAGGGGCGCTTTCTTT.

The table lists this clone with a few counts. The chain links TRBV10-3 to TRBJ1-1; possibly TRBD1 for D (5 bases). Per germline, CDR1 ENHRY and CDR2 SYGVKD. This CDR3 is 15 amino acids long. The V end lost 5 bases, the J end lost 4 bases, and 17 bases lay between the germline ends. CDR3 sequence (DNA): TGTGCCATCAGTATCGGCAGGGAGGGTTCCACTGAAGCTTTCTTT. It translates to CAISIGREGSTEAFF.

The gene calls are TRBV27 and TRBJ1-2; D is possibly TRBD1 (6 bases). V shed 0 bases and J shed 8 bases, with 10 bases lying between them. Germline values: CDR1 MNHEY, CDR2 SMNVEV (reference sequence). The CDR3 is 13 amino acids. The CDR3 nucleotides read TGTGCCAGCAGTTTATCGTCAGGGGTCGGCTACACCTTC. Translated: CASSLSSGVGYTF.

This clone was seen a single time. The V call is TRBV5-4, the J call TRBJ2-7; 11 bases agree with TRBD1. The trim removed 4 bases at V and 0 bases at J, leaving 3 bases unmatched. This CDR3 region has 15 residues. The V gene's germline CDR1 is SGHNT and CDR2 YYREEE (reference sequence). The CDR3 region has the DNA TGTGCCAGCAGCGCGGGGACAGGGGGCTCCTACGAGCAGTACTTC. As protein: CASSAGTGGSYEQYF.

In its sample, this clone was seen once. V usage is TRBV5-1 and J usage is TRBJ2-3; tentative D call: TRBD1 (6 bases). The CDR3 covers 15 residues. CDR1 and CDR2 (germline): SGHRS, YFSETQ. V gave up 3 bases and J gave up 7 bases, with 18 bases separating them. This CDR3 reads CASSSWDTLLNTQYF. CDR3 DNA sequence: TGCGCCAGCAGCTCGTGGGACACTCTCCTGAATACGCAGTATTTT.

V is TRBV28 and J is TRBJ2-2, with a possible D match to TRBD2 (6 bases). Trimming took off 7 bases at V and 6 bases at J, with 18 bases between the two ends. The CDR3 is 15 residues long. From germline, CDR1 is MDHEN and CDR2 SYDVKM. CDR3 nucleotide sequence: TGTGCCAGCACCCGCCTCCGGGAGAATCCCGGGGAGCTGTTTTTT. Translating gives CASTRLRENPGELFF.

This chain uses TRBV7-2 with TRBJ1-2, with D possibly matching TRBD1 (5 bases). V lost 1 base to trimming and J lost 4 bases, with 19 bases between them. The CDR3 sequence is 17 residues long. CDR1 and CDR2 from the germline V gene are SGHTA and FQGNSA. Written as DNA, the CDR3 is TGTGCCAGCAGCTTAGTCAGTACAGGACACTCTTCCTATGGCTACACCTTC. It specifies CASSLVSTGHSSYGYTF. The full variable domain, with the rest looked up from reference TRBV7-2 and TRBJ1-2, is GAGVSQSPSNKVTEKGKDVELRCDPISGHTALYWYRQSLGQGLEFLIYFQGNSAPDKSGLPSDRFSAERTGGSVSTLTIQRTQQEDSAVYLCASSLVSTGHSSYGYTFGSGTRLTVV.

The V gene is TRBV7-8, the J gene TRBJ1-2; a weak D match, TRBD1 (6 bases). Per germline, CDR1 SGHVS and CDR2 FQNEAQ. The germline V and J ends were trimmed by 3 bases and 8 bases, with 16 bases remaining between them. The CDR3 is made up of 14 amino acids. CDR3 in amino acids: CASSLGQGHGGYTF. In DNA form, the CDR3 reads TGTGCCAGCAGCTTGGGTCAGGGGCATGGGGGCTACACCTTC.

Comment on this clone: Different DNA sequences within this sample yield the same CDR3. This rearrangement joins TRBV19 to TRBJ1-1, with a weak D call TRBD1 (6 bases). Germline values: CDR1 LNHDA, CDR2 SQIVND (reference sequence). The CDR3 has 14 amino acids. V lost 1 base and J lost 5, with 11 bases in between. The CDR3 nucleotides read TGTGCCAGTAGTATAGTACAGGGAGGGACTGAAGCTTTCTTT. Its protein product is CASSIVQGGTEAFF.

This clone was recorded once. The chain is built from TRBV6-5 and TRBJ2-3; D call uncertain. Trimming cost V 5 bases and J 0 bases, with 9 bases left between them. CDR1 is MNHEY and CDR2 is SVGAGI in the germline V gene. The CDR3 spans 14 residues. The CDR3 protein is CASSIFSSTDTQYF. In DNA, the CDR3 is TGTGCCAGCAGTATATTTTCTAGCACAGATACGCAGTATTTT.

This chain joins TRBV12-3 or TRBV12-4 and TRBJ1-2, with D maybe TRBD1 (6 bases). The CDR3 is made up of 13 amino acids. V lost 6 bases to trimming and J lost 6 bases, with 14 bases between them. CDR3: CASRAHRADGYTF. CDR3 in DNA: TGTGCCAGCAGGGCCCACAGGGCAGATGGCTACACCTTC.

This clone was seen more than once but under ten times. The chain has TRBV24-1 and TRBJ1-6, with 7 positions matching TRBD1. Germline V gene sequence: CDR1 KGHDR, CDR2 SFDVKD. The ends lost 3 bases at V and 2 bases at J; junction bases unmatched: 9. There are 18 residues in the CDR3. This CDR3 is CATSDRLQGSPYNSPLHF. For the CDR3, the DNA is TGTGCCACCAGTGATCGTTTACAGGGGTCCCCCTATAATTCACCCCTCCACTTT.

The gene calls are TRBV29-1 and TRBJ1-2; 8 bases align to TRBD1. After removal of 4 bases from V and 9 bases from J, the junction contained 7 bases not matched to a gene. The CDR3 is made up of 12 amino acids. Germline CDR1 is SQVTM and CDR2 is ANQGSEA. The CDR3 is CSVGETGASYTF. CDR3 nucleotide sequence: TGCAGCGTTGGGGAGACAGGGGCCAGCTACACCTTC.

The CDR3 region has the DNA TGTGCCAGCAGCTTGGGGGACAGGGTGACCTTCTACGAGCAGTACTTC. It codes for CASSLGDRVTFYEQYF. The V and J genes are TRBV5-8 and TRBJ2-7, with 9 bases matching TRBD1. V gave up 0 bases and J gave up 3 bases; unmatched junction bases: 7. Germline values: CDR1 SGHTS, CDR2 YDEGEE. This CDR3 has 16 residues.

The rearrangement uses TRBV30 and TRBJ2-2; 9 bases map to TRBD1. Germline V gene data show CDR1 as GTSNPN and CDR2 as SVGIG (reference sequence). Trimming cost V 3 bases and J 6 bases; bases outside gene matches: 8. This CDR3 has 15 amino acids. CDR3 DNA sequence: TGTGCCTGGAGCCCAACAGGGGGCATCTCCGGGGAGCTGTTTTTT. Protein sequence: CAWSPTGGISGELFF.

This chain links TRBV27 with TRBJ2-1; no definite D call. CDR3 length: 16 residues. Germline values: CDR1 MNHEY, CDR2 SMNVEV (reference sequence). V lost 3 bases and J lost 0, with 12 bases in between. The CDR3 sequence: CASSLNRRLSYNEQFF. In DNA, the CDR3 is TGTGCCAGCAGTTTGAACCGAAGACTCTCCTACAATGAGCAGTTCTTC.

The rearrangement joins TRBV5-4 to TRBJ1-2, with 10 bases matching TRBD1. V trimming: 4 bases; J trimming: 8 bases; junction bases outside the gene matches: 8. The CDR3 extends over 14 amino acids. The V gene's germline CDR1 is SGHNT and CDR2 YYREEE (reference sequence). The CDR3 loop reads CASSTDVTGGGYTF. The CDR3 DNA reads TGTGCCAGCAGCACCGACGTGACAGGGGGCGGCTACACCTTC. The whole variable domain, remainder taken from reference TRBV5-4 and TRBJ1-2, is ETGVTQSPTHLIKTRGQQVTLRCSSQSGHNTVSWYQQALGQGPQFIFQYYREEENGRGNFPPRFSGLQFPNYSSELNVNALELDDSALYLCASSTDVTGGGYTFGSGTRLTVV.

The chain couples TRBV3-1 (or the pseudogene TRBV3-2) to TRBJ2-7, with a weak D call TRBD2 (5 bases). Germline values: CDR1 LGHDT, CDR2 YNNKEL (reference sequence). The CDR3 extends over 13 amino acids. The V end lost 4 bases, the J end lost 6 bases, and 13 bases lay between the germline ends. CDR3 bases: TGTGCCAGCAGCCGGACGGCGGGTGCCGAGCAGTACTTC. This codes for CASSRTAGAEQYF.

This clone has only a few counts. The J gene is TRBJ2-7, the V gene TRBV6-5; 9 bases fit TRBD2. V shed 7 bases and J 5 bases; nucleotides not matched to a gene: 6. Germline CDR1 is MNHEY and CDR2 is SVGAGI. There are 13 residues in the CDR3. The CDR3 loop is CASKISGSDEQYF. The CDR3 bases are TGTGCCAGCAAGATTAGCGGGAGCGACGAGCAGTACTTC.

V usage is TRBV6-5 and J usage is TRBJ1-3; D is ambiguous. There are 14 residues in the CDR3. V shed 3 bases and J shed 3 bases, with 9 bases lying between them. Looked up from germline, CDR1 is MNHEY and CDR2 is SVGAGI. The chain's CDR3 is CASSYRVGGNTIYF. CDR3 in DNA: TGTGCCAGCAGTTATAGAGTCGGTGGAAACACCATATATTTT.

This chain connects TRBV6-1 to TRBJ2-3; 8 bases line up with TRBD2. The V gene's germline CDR1 is MNHNS and CDR2 SASEGT. There are 15 residues in the CDR3. The V gene end was trimmed by 3 bases and the J gene end by 4 bases; junction bases not matched to a gene: 6. For the CDR3, the DNA is TGTGCCAGCAGTGACCGGGGGGGCGGGTCAGATACGCAGTATTTT. Its protein is CASSDRGGGSDTQYF.